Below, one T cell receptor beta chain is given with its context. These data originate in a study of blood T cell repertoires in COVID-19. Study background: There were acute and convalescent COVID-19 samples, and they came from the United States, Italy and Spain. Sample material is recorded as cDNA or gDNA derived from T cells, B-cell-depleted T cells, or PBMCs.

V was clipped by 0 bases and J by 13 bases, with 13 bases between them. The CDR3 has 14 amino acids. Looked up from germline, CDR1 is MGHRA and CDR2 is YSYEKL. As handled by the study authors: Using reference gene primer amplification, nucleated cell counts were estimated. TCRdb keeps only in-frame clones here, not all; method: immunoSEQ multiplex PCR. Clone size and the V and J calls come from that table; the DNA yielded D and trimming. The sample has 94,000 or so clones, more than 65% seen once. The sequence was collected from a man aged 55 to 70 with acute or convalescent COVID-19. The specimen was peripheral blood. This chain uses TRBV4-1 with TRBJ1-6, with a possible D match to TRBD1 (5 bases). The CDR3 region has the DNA TGCGCCAGCAGCCAAGAGGGACTTCAAGTTCCCCTCCACTTT. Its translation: CASSQEGLQVPLHF.